This is a list of T cell receptor beta chains from one sample in a study of T cell responses to AZD1222 COVID-19 vaccine. Libraries were prepared by immunoSEQ multiplex PCR; TCRdb keeps only in-frame clonotypes and omits some of them. The data show more than 95,000 clones, around 89% seen once. Material: peripheral blood, obtained on day 0 of AZD1222 vaccination. The receptors derive from an adult in good health. Both conserved end residues are part of each CDR3. D genes are given only for firm matches. Clone size is not always given. Where it is, it says once, few, many or a class for expanded clones.

>TRBJ1-1|14|-|-|TRBV14
TGTGCCAGCAGCCAAGACAGCTTGAACACTGAAGCTTTCTTT
CASSQDSLNTEAFF
>TRBJ1-1|13|-|-|TRBV29-1
TGCAGCGTTGAAGCCGGCCCGGGAGTTGAAGCTTTCTTT
CSVEAGPGVEAFF
>TRBJ2-1|15|TRBD2|-|TRBV6-5
TGTGCCAGCAGCACACTAGCGGGGGTAACAAATGAGCAGTTCTTC
CASSTLAGVTNEQFF
>TRBJ2-7|14|TRBD2|-|TRBV10-3
TGTGCCATCAGTGAAGGACCGGGAGGCCACGAGCAGTACTTC
CAISEGPGGHEQYF
>TRBJ2-1|15|-|-|TRBV19
TGTGCCAGTAGTCCCCAAGCGGCCTCCTACAATGAGCAGTTCTTC
CASSPQAASYNEQFF
>TRBJ2-7|15|TRBD1|-|TRBV7-9
TGTGCCAGCAGCCGAGCACCGGACAGGTCCTACGAGCAGTACTTC
CASSRAPDRSYEQYF
>TRBJ1-3|12|-|-|TRBV5-1
TGCGCCAGCAGCTTGGTGGGAAACACCATATATTTT
CASSLVGNTIYF
>TRBJ1-6|16|TRBD1|-|TRBV10-3
TGTGCCATCAGTGACCGGGACAGGGGCTTCGATTCACCCCTCCACTTT
CAISDRDRGFDSPLHF
>TRBJ1-2|14|-|-|TRBV5-1
TGCGCCAGCAGCTTGACCGACGGTAACTATGGCTACACCTTC
CASSLTDGNYGYTF
>TRBJ2-3|14|-|-|TRBV9
TGTGCCAGCAGCGTAGATTCCGCCACAGATACGCAGTATTTT
CASSVDSATDTQYF
>TRBJ1-2|17|TRBD1|-|TRBV4-1
TGCGCCAGCAGCCAAGTTATACAGGGGATCCTTAGCTATGGCTACACCTTC
CASSQVIQGILSYGYTF
>TRBJ1-5|15|TRBD1|-|TRBV6-5
TGTGCCAGCAGTTACTCGATGGGCGACAGGGAGCCCCAGCATTTT
CASSYSMGDREPQHF
>TRBJ1-2|12|-|-|TRBV3-1/TRBV3-2
TGTGCCAGCAGCGCAGGGAACTATGGCTACACCTTC
CASSAGNYGYTF
>TRBJ2-7|12|-|once|TRBV7-9
TGTGCCAGCAGTCGGACTGCCTACGAGCAGTACTTC
CASSRTAYEQYF
>TRBJ2-5|13|-|-|TRBV11-2
TGTGCCAGCAGCTTTGCGGACCAAGAGACCCAGTACTTC
CASSFADQETQYF
>TRBJ1-1|13|-|-|TRBV6-5
TGTGCCATTTCCCCTGGAATGAACACTGAAGCTTTCTTT
CAISPGMNTEAFF
>TRBJ1-1|15|-|-|TRBV3-1/TRBV3-2
TGTGCCAGCAGCTCTCAGGCGAGCCCTACTACTGAAGCTTTCTTT
CASSSQASPTTEAFF
>TRBJ2-3|18|-|-|TRBV4-1
TGCGCCAGCAGCCAAGGACTAGTGGGGGGGCTAGGCACAGATACGCAGTATTTT
CASSQGLVGGLGTDTQYF
>TRBJ2-1|15|-|-|TRBV11-2
TGTGCCAGCAGCACGACTAGTGGCTGGGACAATGAGCAGTTCTTC
CASSTTSGWDNEQFF
>TRBJ1-2|12|-|-|TRBV30
TGTGCCTGGAGTCCCCCCGGGACGGCCAAGACCTTC
CAWSPPGTAKTF
>TRBJ1-1|15|TRBD1|-|TRBV19
TGTGCCAGTAGTATAGGACAGGGGGGCTACACTGAAGCTTTCTTT
CASSIGQGGYTEAFF
>TRBJ1-2|14|-|-|TRBV6-2/TRBV6-3
TGTGCCAGCAGCCGCCCGCGGGACCTCTATGGCTACACCTTC
CASSRPRDLYGYTF
>TRBJ2-7|15|TRBD1|once|TRBV5-1
TGCGCCAGCAGCTTGGGGACAGGGGTGGGCTACGAGCAGTACTTC
CASSLGTGVGYEQYF
>TRBJ1-2|13|-|-|TRBV18
TGTGCCAGCTCCCCACAGGGTCCCGATGGCTACACCTTC
CASSPQGPDGYTF
>TRBJ1-5|15|TRBD1|-|TRBV4-2
TGTGCCAGCAGCCAGACTCACAGGGGGGATCAGCCCCAGCATTTT
CASSQTHRGDQPQHF
>TRBJ2-2|18|-|-|TRBV9
TGTGCCAGCAGCGTAGCCCCTAGGGGTGGGGGTAACACCGGGGAGCTGTTTTTT
CASSVAPRGGGNTGELFF
>TRBJ1-6|14|-|-|TRBV10-3
TGTGCCATCAGTGATTTGGGTAGGGGTTCACCCCTCCACTTT
CAISDLGRGSPLHF
>TRBJ1-4|10|-|-|TRBV12-3/TRBV12-4
TGTGCCAGTAAAAGAGAAAAACTGTTTTTT
CASKREKLFF
>TRBJ2-2|15|TRBD1|-|TRBV6-5
TGTGCCAGCAGTTTGACAGGGATATCAACCGGGGAGCTGTTTTTT
CASSLTGISTGELFF
>TRBJ1-2|15|TRBD1|-|TRBV12-5
TGTGCTAGTGGCCATGGACAGGTTAGGAACTATGGCTACACCTTC
CASGHGQVRNYGYTF
>TRBJ1-1|15|-|-|TRBV21-1
TGTGCCAGCAGCCAATGGACAGACATGAACACTGAAGCTTTCTTT
CASSQWTDMNTEAFF
>TRBJ1-1|13|-|-|TRBV6-1
TGTGCCAGCAGTGAAGTGGCAACGGGGATGGCTTTCTTT
CASSEVATGMAFF
>TRBJ2-7|14|-|-|TRBV5-8
TGTGCCAGCAGCTTGGCGAATTGGGGCGGCGAGCAGTACTTC
CASSLANWGGEQYF
>TRBJ2-4|15|-|-|TRBV7-9
TGTGCCAGCAGCGCCTGGCCTCGGGCCAAAAACATTCAGTACTTC
CASSAWPRAKNIQYF
>TRBJ1-6|16|TRBD1|once|TRBV18
TGTGCCAGCTCACCGGGACAGGGGGAAGGTAATTCACCCCTCCACTTT
CASSPGQGEGNSPLHF
>TRBJ1-1|15|TRBD1|-|TRBV5-1
TGCGCCAGCAGCTCGACAGGGGTCCTGGGAACTGAAGCTTTCTTT
CASSSTGVLGTEAFF
>TRBJ2-5|14|-|-|TRBV13
TGTGCCAGCAGCTTCCAGGGGGGCGAAGAGACCCAGTACTTC
CASSFQGGEETQYF
>TRBJ1-2|15|-|-|TRBV10-2
TGCGCCAGCAGGTCCGGGGGCGCGACGGAGGATGGCTACACCTTC
CASRSGGATEDGYTF
>TRBJ1-2|13|-|-|TRBV7-2
TGTGCCAGCAGCCCGGACACCATCTATGGCTACACCTTC
CASSPDTIYGYTF
>TRBJ1-2|14|-|few|TRBV29-1
TGCAGCGTTGAATCGTTCCAGGGCAACTATGGCTACACCTTC
CSVESFQGNYGYTF
>TRBJ1-5|19|-|-|TRBV3-1/TRBV3-2
TGTGCCAGCAGCCAAGGGGTGCCAGGGAAAGGGGCAGGCAATCAGCCCCAGCATTTT
CASSQGVPGKGAGNQPQHF
>TRBJ1-5|17|-|once|TRBV6-1
TGTGCCAGCAGTGCACTCGGGGGGGGCGAAGGCAATCAGCCCCAGCATTTT
CASSALGGGEGNQPQHF
>TRBJ1-5|14|-|-|TRBV7-8
TGTGCCAGCAGCTTAGGGGACCTGAAACAGCCCCAGCATTTT
CASSLGDLKQPQHF
>TRBJ1-2|13|-|-|TRBV14
TGTGCCAGCAGCCAGGGGAACAGCTATGGCTACACCTTC
CASSQGNSYGYTF
>TRBJ1-5|16|TRBD1|-|TRBV19
TGTGCCAGTAGTATACAACAAGGGACAGGGCGCGTACCCCAGCATTTT
CASSIQQGTGRVPQHF
>TRBJ1-5|17|TRBD1|-|TRBV19
TGTGCCAGTAGTGCCCCCTGGGACAGCCGAATCAATCAGCCCCAGCATTTT
CASSAPWDSRINQPQHF